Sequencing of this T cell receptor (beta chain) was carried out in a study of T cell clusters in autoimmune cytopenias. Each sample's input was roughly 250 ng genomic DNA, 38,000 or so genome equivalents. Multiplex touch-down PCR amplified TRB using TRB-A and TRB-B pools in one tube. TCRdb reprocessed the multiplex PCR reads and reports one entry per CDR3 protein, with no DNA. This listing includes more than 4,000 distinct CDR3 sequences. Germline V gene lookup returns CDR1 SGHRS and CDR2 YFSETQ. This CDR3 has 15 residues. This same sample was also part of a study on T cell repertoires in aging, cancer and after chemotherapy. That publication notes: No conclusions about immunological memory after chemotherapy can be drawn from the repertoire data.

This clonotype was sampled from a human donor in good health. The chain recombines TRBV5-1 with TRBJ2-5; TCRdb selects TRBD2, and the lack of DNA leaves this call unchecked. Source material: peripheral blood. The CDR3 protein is CASSLGPTSIETQYF.